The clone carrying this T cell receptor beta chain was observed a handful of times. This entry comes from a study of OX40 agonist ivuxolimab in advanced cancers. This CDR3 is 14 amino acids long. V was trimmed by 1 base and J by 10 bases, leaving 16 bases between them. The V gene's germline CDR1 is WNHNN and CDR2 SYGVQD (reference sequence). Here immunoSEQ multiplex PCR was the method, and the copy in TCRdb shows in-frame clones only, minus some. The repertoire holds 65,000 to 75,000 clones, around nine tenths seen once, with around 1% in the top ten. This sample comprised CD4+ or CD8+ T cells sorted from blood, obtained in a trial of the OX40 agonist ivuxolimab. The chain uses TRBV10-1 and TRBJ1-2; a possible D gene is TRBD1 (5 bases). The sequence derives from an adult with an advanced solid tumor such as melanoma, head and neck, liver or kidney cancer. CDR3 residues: CASSELPGRLHYTF. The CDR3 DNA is TGCGCCAGCAGTGAGTTACCGGGGCGCCTCCACTACACCTTC.